The present T cell receptor (beta chain) was sequenced within a study of resident and recirculating memory T cells in vitiligo. Overall study findings and caveats: TCR sequences were not conserved across biopsy sites or patients.

As to this clone: Its specificity is not known.

Stability required unchanged lesions during the previous 6 months. Germline-derived CDR1 and CDR2 are LGHNA and YNFKEQ. The V segment lost 1 base and the J segment 7 bases; nucleotides outside the gene matches: 6. The CDR3 loop spans 15 amino acids. Clones were sequenced by immunoSEQ multiplex PCR, and TCRdb holds only the in-frame ones, with some missing. In the table there are around 70,000 clones, just over 90% of which are singletons. V usage is TRBV4-2 and J usage is TRBJ1-4; 7 nucleotides agree with TRBD1. This sequence originates from a male donor with vitiligo. The sample consisted of blood. Here the CDR3 DNA reads TGTGCCAGCAGCCAAGCACAGGGGCTAGGTGAAAAACTGTTTTTT. Translation: CASSQAQGLGEKLFF.